This is a list of T cell receptor beta chains from one sample in a study of blood T cell repertoires in COVID-19. Assay used: immunoSEQ multiplex PCR; TCRdb lists only in-frame clones, some missing. The sample gives roughly 240,000 clones, over 80% of which show up once; about 4.9% is in the top ten. The sequenced material came from peripheral blood. Every receptor here comes from a man aged 55 to 70 who had recovered from COVID-19. Each CDR3 is given with its conserved first and last residue. D genes are given only for firm matches.

cdr3_aa j_call d_call v_call cdr3_length
CASAAHTGGGLSPLHF TRBJ1-6 TRBD1 TRBV11-2 16
CASSPGQGWGYTF TRBJ1-2 - TRBV5-1 13
CASRVTANTEAFF TRBJ1-1 - TRBV6-5 13
CASRSRGEGTDTQYF TRBJ2-3 - TRBV7-9 15
CASSPWALAGFIYNEQFF TRBJ2-1 TRBD2 TRBV18 18
CASSVDSGNYNEQFF TRBJ2-1 - TRBV9 15
CASSLPGQNSPLHF TRBJ1-6 - TRBV5-1 14
CASSQGRSSSYEQYF TRBJ2-7 - TRBV3-1/TRBV3-2 15
CASSSNRAGVSTDTQYF TRBJ2-3 - TRBV7-2 17
CASSALAGGPGDTQYF TRBJ2-3 TRBD2 TRBV6-1 16
CASSSQLDRTYEQYF TRBJ2-7 - TRBV5-4 15
CASSLDSRNYGYTF TRBJ1-2 - TRBV5-1 14
CSVGQGTNTGELFF TRBJ2-2 - TRBV29-1 14
CASSFGTGTYTGELFF TRBJ2-2 TRBD1 TRBV5-4 16
CASSTRENEQYF TRBJ2-7 - TRBV11-2 12
CASRDRDNTEAFF TRBJ1-1 TRBD1 TRBV6-5 13
CASSPGTGGNTEAFF TRBJ1-1 TRBD1 TRBV18 15
CASTQRLAGHTDTQYF TRBJ2-3 TRBD2 TRBV19 16
CAWTRQGTGELFF TRBJ2-2 TRBD1 TRBV30 13
CASMTGGIDEQYF TRBJ2-7 TRBD1 TRBV6-5 13
CASSLGNTAFF TRBJ1-1 - TRBV12-3/TRBV12-4 11
CATRETQGSNEKLFF TRBJ1-4 - TRBV6-5 15
CASSLSRVLYNEQFF TRBJ2-1 - TRBV11-2 15
CASSPGSDTQYF TRBJ2-3 - TRBV11-3 12
CATSDSFLGTGGSIQYF TRBJ2-4 TRBD1 TRBV24-1 17
CASSIDPSTEAFF TRBJ1-1 - TRBV19 13
CASTIRTGASPLHF TRBJ1-6 TRBD1 TRBV19 14
CASRSLQRVEAQHF TRBJ1-5 - TRBV2 14
CASSPGTGYFSSYEQYF TRBJ2-7 TRBD1 TRBV14 17
CASSYDGLATQYF TRBJ2-3 - TRBV6-5 13
CASSYGLGEQYF TRBJ2-7 - TRBV6-6 12
CASSQLAGVTDTQYF TRBJ2-3 TRBD2 TRBV6-5 15
CATSDPGQGANTGELFF TRBJ2-2 TRBD1 TRBV24-1 17
CASSWAGGMAGSYEQYF TRBJ2-7 - TRBV5-5 17
CASSKGQGSIAKNIQYF TRBJ2-4 TRBD1 TRBV7-2 17
CAYTTGSTQYF TRBJ2-5 TRBD1 TRBV30 11
CASSLRGTSGREQYF TRBJ2-7 TRBD2 TRBV11-1 15
CASSATGRVLRAYGYTF TRBJ1-2 TRBD1 TRBV6-1 17
CASSPRRDRHNEQFF TRBJ2-1 TRBD1 TRBV18 15
CASSQRDRGIYEQYF TRBJ2-7 TRBD1 TRBV3-1/TRBV3-2 15
CASSPTVFEAFF TRBJ1-1 - TRBV2 12
CASSVNNQPQHF TRBJ1-5 - TRBV2 12
CASSPGGGLTEGYTF TRBJ1-2 - TRBV5-6 15
CASSSGQYERPQHF TRBJ1-5 - TRBV19 14
CASSSMRIAGGSQETQYF TRBJ2-5 TRBD2 TRBV19 18
CASSLTDYEQYF TRBJ2-7 - TRBV12-1 12
CASRTGIYEQYF TRBJ2-7 - TRBV6-5 12
CASRAGTGDYGYTF TRBJ1-2 TRBD1 TRBV7-9 14